This TCR beta chain was sequenced in a study of blood T cell repertoires in COVID-19. The overall study: Spain, Italy and the United States supplied samples that represented acute and convalescent COVID-19. PBMCs, B-cell-depleted T cells, or T cells provided the cDNA or gDNA that made up the material.

In the original workflow: Reference gene primer amplification gave nucleated cell count estimates. The protocol was immunoSEQ multiplex PCR, while the TCRdb copy is restricted to in-frame clones and leaves out a portion. V and J calls plus clone size are reproduced from that table; the DNA served to infer D and trimming. In the table there are 200,000 to 300,000 clones, about 85% of which are singletons. The V end was cut by 6 bases, the J end by 8 bases, with 9 bases between. Germline CDR1 is LNHDA and CDR2 is SQIVND (reference sequence). The CDR3 sequence is 11 residues long. This clonotype originated in a man between 60 and 75 years old who had recovered from COVID-19. The V call is TRBV19, the J call TRBJ2-3; no clear D gene. The material sequenced was peripheral blood. The CDR3 sequence is CASRAGGTQYF. The CDR3 region has the DNA TGTGCCAGTAGGGCCGGCGGTACGCAGTATTTT.